The present entry profiles one T cell receptor (beta chain) with its context. Its matching antigen is unknown. This record comes from a study of T cells after yellow fever vaccination. Study overall: When fractions had low cell numbers, they were prepared with SMART-Seq v4 Ultra Low Input.

TCRdb independently ran MiXCR on the 5' RACE reads; one entry per CDR3 protein. Of about 75,000 distinct CDR3 sequences listed, around 7.1% are singletons. Trimming pared 6 bases from V and 4 bases from J, leaving 10 bases between. CDR3 length equals 13 residues. Study conclusions and caveats: A weaker secondary response peaked on day 5, the primary on day 15. Most primary-vaccination clones recurred post-booster (roughly 96% CD4, 88% CD8).

The clonotype comes from a man aged 18 to 30 who received the YFV17D yellow fever vaccine. V usage is TRBV12-3 or TRBV12-4 and J usage is TRBJ1-5, with unresolved D. The sequencing here drew on CD8+ T cells sorted from PBMCs, taken approximately 11 days after the first yellow fever vaccination. The CDR3 loop is CASRPDRNQPQHF. CDR3 DNA sequence: TGTGCCAGCAGGCCGGACCGTAATCAGCCCCAGCATTTT.